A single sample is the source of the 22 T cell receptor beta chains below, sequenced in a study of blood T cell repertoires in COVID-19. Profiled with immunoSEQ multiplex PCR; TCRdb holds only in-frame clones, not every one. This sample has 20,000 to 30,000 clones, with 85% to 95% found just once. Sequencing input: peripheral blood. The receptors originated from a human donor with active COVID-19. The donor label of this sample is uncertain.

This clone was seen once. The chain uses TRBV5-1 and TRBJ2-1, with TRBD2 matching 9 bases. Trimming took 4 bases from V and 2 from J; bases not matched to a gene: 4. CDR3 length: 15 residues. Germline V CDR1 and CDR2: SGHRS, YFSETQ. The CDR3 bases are TGCGCCAGCAGCGTCCTAGCGGGGACCTACAATGAGCAGTTCTTC. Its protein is CASSVLAGTYNEQFF.

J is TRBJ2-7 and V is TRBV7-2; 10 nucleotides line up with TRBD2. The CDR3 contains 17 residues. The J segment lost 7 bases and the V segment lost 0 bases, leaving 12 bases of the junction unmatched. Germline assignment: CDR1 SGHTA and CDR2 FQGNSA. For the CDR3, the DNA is TGTGCCAGCAGCTTAGCAATTGCTAGCGGGAGTACGAGGGAGCAGTACTTC. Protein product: CASSLAIASGSTREQYF.

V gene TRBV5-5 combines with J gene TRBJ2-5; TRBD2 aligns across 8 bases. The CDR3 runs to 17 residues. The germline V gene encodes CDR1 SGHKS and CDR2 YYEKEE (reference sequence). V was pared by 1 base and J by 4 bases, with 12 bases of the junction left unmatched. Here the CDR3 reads CASSLMWAGGRGETQYF. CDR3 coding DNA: TGTGCCAGCAGCTTGATGTGGGCGGGGGGCCGAGGAGAGACCCAGTACTTC.

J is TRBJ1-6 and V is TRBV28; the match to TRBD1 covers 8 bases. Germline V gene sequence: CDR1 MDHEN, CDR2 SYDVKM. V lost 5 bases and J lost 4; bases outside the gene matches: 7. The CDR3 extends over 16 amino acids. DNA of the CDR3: TGTGCCAGCAGTCGTGACAGGGGCTCGTATAATTCACCCCTCCACTTT. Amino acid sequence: CASSRDRGSYNSPLHF. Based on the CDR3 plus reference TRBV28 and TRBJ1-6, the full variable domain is DVKVTQSSRYLVKRTGEKVFLECVQDMDHENMFWYRQDPGLGLRLIYFSYDVKMKEKGDIPEGYSVSREKKERFSLILESASTNQTSMYLCASSRDRGSYNSPLHFGNGTRLTVT.

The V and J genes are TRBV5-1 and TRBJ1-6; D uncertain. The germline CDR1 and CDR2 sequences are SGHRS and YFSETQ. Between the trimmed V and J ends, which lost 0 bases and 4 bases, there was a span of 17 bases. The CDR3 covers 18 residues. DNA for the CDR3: TGCGCCAGCAGCTTGGAATTTAGGAGATCTAATTATAATTCACCCCTCCACTTT. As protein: CASSLEFRRSNYNSPLHF.

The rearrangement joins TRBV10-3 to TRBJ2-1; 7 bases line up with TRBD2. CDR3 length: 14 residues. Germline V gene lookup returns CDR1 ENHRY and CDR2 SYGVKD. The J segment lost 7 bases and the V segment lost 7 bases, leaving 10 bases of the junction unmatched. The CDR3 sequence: CAIMRDGGRNEQFF. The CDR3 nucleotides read TGTGCCATCATGAGGGACGGGGGGAGAAATGAGCAGTTCTTC.

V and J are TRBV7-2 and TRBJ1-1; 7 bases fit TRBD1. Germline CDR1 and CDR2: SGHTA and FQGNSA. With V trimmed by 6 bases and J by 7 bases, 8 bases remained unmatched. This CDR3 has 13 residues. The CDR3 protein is CASRSGQTDEAFF. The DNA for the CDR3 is TGTGCCAGCAGATCGGGACAGACTGATGAAGCTTTCTTT.

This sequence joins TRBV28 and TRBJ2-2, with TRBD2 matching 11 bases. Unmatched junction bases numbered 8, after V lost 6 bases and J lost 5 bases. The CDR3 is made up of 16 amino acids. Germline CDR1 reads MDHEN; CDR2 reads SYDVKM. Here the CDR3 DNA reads TGTGCCAGCAGCCAAACTAGCGGGAGTTTGACCGGGGAGCTGTTTTTT. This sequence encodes CASSQTSGSLTGELFF.

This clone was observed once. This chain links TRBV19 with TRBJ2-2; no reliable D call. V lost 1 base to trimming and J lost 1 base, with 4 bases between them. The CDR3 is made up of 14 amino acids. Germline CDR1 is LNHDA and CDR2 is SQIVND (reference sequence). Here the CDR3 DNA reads TGTGCCAGTAGTATAGCCCAGAACACCGGGGAGCTGTTTTTT. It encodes CASSIAQNTGELFF. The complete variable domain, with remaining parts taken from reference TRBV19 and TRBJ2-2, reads DGGITQSPKYLFRKEGQNVTLSCEQNLNHDAMYWYRQDPGQGLRLIYYSQIVNDFQKGDIAEGYSVSREKKESFPLTVTSAQKNPTAFYLCASSIAQNTGELFFGEGSRLTVL.

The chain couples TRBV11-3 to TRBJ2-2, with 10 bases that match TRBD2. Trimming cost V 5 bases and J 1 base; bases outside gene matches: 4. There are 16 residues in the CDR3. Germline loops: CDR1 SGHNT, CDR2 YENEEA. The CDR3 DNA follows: TGTGCCAGCAGCAGAGGACTAGCGGAGAACACCGGGGAGCTGTTTTTT. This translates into CASSRGLAENTGELFF.

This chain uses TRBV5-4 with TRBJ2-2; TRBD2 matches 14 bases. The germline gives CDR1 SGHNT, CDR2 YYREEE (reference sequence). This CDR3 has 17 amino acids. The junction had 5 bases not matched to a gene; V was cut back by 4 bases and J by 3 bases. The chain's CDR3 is CASSPGLAGEHTGELFF. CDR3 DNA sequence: TGTGCCAGCAGCCCGGGACTAGCGGGAGAGCACACCGGGGAGCTGTTTTTT.

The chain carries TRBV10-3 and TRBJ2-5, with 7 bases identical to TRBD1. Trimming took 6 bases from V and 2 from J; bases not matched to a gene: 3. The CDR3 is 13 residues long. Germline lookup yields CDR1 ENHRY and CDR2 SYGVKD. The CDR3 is CAIRETGQETQYF. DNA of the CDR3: TGTGCCATCAGGGAGACAGGGCAAGAGACCCAGTACTTC.

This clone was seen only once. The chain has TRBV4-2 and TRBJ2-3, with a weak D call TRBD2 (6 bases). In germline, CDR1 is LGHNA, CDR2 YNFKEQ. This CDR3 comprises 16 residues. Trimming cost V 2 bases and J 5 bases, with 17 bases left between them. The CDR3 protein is CASSQPSATGGDTQYF. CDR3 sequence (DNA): TGTGCCAGCAGCCAACCGAGCGCGACCGGGGGAGATACGCAGTATTTT.

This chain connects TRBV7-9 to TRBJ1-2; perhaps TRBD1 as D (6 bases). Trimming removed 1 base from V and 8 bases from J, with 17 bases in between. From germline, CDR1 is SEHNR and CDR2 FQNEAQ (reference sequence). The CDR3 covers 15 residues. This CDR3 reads CASSLGGQAMRGYTF. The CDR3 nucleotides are TGTGCCAGCAGCTTAGGGGGGCAGGCAATGAGAGGCTACACCTTC. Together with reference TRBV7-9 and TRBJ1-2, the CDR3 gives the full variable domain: DTGVSQNPRHKITKRGQNVTFRCDPISEHNRLYWYRQTLGQGPEFLTYFQNEAQLEKSRLLSDRFSAERPKGSFSTLEIQRTEQGDSAMYLCASSLGGQAMRGYTFGSGTRLTVV.

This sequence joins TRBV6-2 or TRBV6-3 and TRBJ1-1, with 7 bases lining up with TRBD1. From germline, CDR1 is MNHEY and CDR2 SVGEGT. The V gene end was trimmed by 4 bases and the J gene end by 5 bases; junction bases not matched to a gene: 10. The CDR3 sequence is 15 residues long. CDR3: CASSSEGGVETEAFF. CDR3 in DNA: TGTGCCAGCAGTTCAGAAGGGGGCGTAGAAACTGAAGCTTTCTTT.

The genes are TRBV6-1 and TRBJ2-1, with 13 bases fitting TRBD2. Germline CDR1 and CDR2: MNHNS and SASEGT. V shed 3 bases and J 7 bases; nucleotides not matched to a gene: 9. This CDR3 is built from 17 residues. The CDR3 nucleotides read TGTGCCAGCAGTGACGTACTAGCGGGAGGGGCGAGGAATGAGCAGTTCTTC. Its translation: CASSDVLAGGARNEQFF.

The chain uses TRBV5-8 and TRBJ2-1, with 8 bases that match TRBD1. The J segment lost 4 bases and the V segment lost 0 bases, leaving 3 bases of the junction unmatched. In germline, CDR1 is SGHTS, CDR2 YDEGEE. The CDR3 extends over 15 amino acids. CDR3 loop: CASSLGTGYYNEQFF. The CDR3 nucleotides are TGTGCCAGCAGCTTGGGGACAGGGTATTACAATGAGCAGTTCTTC. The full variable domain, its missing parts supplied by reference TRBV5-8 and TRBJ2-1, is EAGVTQSPTHLIKTRGQQATLRCSPISGHTSVYWYQQALGLGLQFLLWYDEGEERNRGNFPPRFSGRQFPNYSSELNVNALELEDSALYLCASSLGTGYYNEQFFGPGTRLTVL.

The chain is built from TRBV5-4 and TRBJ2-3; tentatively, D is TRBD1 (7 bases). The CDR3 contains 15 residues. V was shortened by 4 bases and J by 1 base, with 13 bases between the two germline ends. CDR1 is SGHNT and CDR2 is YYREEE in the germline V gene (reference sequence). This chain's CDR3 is CASSPQGGGTDTQYF. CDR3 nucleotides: TGTGCCAGCAGCCCGCAGGGGGGAGGCACAGATACGCAGTATTTT.

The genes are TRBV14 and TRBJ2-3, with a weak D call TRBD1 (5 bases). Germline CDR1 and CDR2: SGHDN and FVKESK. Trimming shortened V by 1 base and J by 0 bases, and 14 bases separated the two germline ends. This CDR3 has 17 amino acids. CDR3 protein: CASSQGLGALSTDTQYF. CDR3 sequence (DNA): TGTGCCAGCAGCCAAGGGCTAGGGGCCCTCAGCACAGATACGCAGTATTTT.

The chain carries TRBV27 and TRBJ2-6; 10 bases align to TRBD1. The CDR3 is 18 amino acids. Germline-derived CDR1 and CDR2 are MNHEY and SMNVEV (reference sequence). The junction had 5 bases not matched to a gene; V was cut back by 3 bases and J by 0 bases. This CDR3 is CASSLGTGVHSGANVLTF. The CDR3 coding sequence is TGTGCCAGCAGTTTGGGGACAGGGGTCCACTCTGGGGCCAACGTCCTGACTTTC.

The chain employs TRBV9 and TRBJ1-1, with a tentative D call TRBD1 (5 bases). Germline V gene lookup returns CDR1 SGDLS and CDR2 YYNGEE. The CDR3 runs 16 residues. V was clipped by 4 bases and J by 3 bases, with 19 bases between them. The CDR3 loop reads CASSPSGAGFDTEAFF. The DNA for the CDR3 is TGTGCCAGCAGCCCTAGTGGGGCAGGGTTTGACACTGAAGCTTTCTTT.

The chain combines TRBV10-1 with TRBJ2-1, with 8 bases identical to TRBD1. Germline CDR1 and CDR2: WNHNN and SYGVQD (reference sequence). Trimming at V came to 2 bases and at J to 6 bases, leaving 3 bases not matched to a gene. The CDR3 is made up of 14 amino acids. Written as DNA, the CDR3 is TGCGCCAGCAGTGAGCAGACAGGGGCCAATGAGCAGTTCTTC. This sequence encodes CASSEQTGANEQFF.